Presented here are 8 T cell receptor beta chains from one specimen sequenced in a study of blood T cell repertoires in COVID-19. Clones were read by immunoSEQ multiplex PCR, and TCRdb kept only the in-frame ones, dropping some. The sample lists roughly 70,000 clones, just under 90% seen once, with roughly 1.4% in the top ten. Source material: peripheral blood. These receptors originate from a man aged 55 to 69 with acute or convalescent COVID-19.

The chain has TRBV7-6 and TRBJ1-3; unclear D gene. From germline, CDR1 is SGHVS and CDR2 FNYEAQ. This CDR3 contains 13 residues. V was pared by 1 base and J by 7 bases, with 8 bases between. CDR3 protein: CASSLGEGNTIYF. The CDR3 DNA reads as TGTGCCAGCAGCTTAGGCGAGGGCAACACCATATATTTT.

The gene calls are TRBV11-2 and TRBJ2-7, with D possibly being TRBD2 (6 bases). CDR3 length: 15 amino acids. V lost 5 bases and J 5 bases, leaving 19 bases between the germline ends. Germline assignment: CDR1 SGHAT and CDR2 FQNNGV. The CDR3 DNA reads TGTGCCAGCAGCCAAACACACAGACTAGAGGACGAGCAGTACTTC. This sequence encodes CASSQTHRLEDEQYF.

Only a few counts were recorded for this clone. The chain joins TRBV24-1 to TRBJ2-5, with TRBD1 matching 9 bases. Germline lookup yields CDR1 KGHDR and CDR2 SFDVKD. Germline trimming cut 3 bases from V and 5 bases from J; bases unmatched to any gene: 21. The CDR3 extends over 20 amino acids. The CDR3 DNA sequence: TGTGCCACCAGTGATCCGCAGGGACAGGGAGGCACCGGTAGTCGGGAGACCCAGTACTTC. Translated, it gives CATSDPQGQGGTGSRETQYF.

This sequence joins TRBV7-2 and TRBJ2-3; D call uncertain. CDR1 and CDR2 (germline): SGHTA, FQGNSA. V lost 5 bases and J lost 1, with 13 bases in between. The CDR3 runs to 15 residues. The CDR3 DNA sequence: TGTGCCAGCAGCGCCCGCGTGCCACGCACAGATACGCAGTATTTT. Residues: CASSARVPRTDTQYF.

The chain recombines TRBV6-5 with TRBJ1-4, with D possibly matching TRBD1 (6 bases). V lost 10 bases and J lost 4, with 13 bases in between. This CDR3 is built from 13 residues. Germline values: CDR1 MNHEY, CDR2 SVGAGI. CDR3 protein: CATNRAGNEKLFF. The CDR3 nucleotides read TGTGCCACAAACAGGGCCGGTAATGAAAAACTGTTTTTT.

The V call is TRBV5-1, the J call TRBJ1-6, with no clear D. Deletions cut 4 bases from V and 9 bases from J, with 17 bases between. CDR3 length equals 15 residues. Per germline, CDR1 SGHRS and CDR2 YFSETQ. The CDR3 DNA sequence: TGCGCCAGCAGCACTGGGCTAACGGCCGGTTCACCCCTCCACTTT. Amino acids: CASSTGLTAGSPLHF.

Only a few counts were recorded for this clone. V gene TRBV6-2 or TRBV6-3 combines with J gene TRBJ1-4; D unclear. Germline CDR1 MNHEY, CDR2 SVGEGT. There are 15 residues in the CDR3. Trimming took 2 bases from V and 8 from J, leaving 15 bases between them. The CDR3 region is CASSYNTGGYEKLFF. The CDR3 bases are TGTGCCAGCAGTTACAACACTGGAGGGTACGAAAAACTGTTTTTT.

The chain employs TRBV27 and TRBJ2-1; 7 bases align to TRBD2. The ends lost 3 bases at V and 8 bases at J; junction bases unmatched: 13. The CDR3 loop spans 16 amino acids. Germline assignment: CDR1 MNHEY and CDR2 SMNVEV (reference sequence). The CDR3 nucleotides read TGTGCCAGCAGTTTGAGATCGGGCGGGGGAAGAGATGAGCAGTTCTTC. This encodes CASSLRSGGGRDEQFF.